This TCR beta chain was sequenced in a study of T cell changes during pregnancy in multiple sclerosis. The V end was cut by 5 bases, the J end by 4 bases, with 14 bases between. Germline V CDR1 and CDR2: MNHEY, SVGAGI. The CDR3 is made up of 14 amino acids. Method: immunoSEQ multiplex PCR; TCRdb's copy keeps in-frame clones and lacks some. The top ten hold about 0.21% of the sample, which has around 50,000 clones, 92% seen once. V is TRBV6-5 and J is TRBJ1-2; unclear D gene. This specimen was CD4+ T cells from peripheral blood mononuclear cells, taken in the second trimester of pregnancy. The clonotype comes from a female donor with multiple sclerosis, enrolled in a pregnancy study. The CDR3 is CASSVKGASYGYTF. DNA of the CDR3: TGTGCCAGCAGTGTCAAGGGAGCAAGCTATGGCTACACCTTC.